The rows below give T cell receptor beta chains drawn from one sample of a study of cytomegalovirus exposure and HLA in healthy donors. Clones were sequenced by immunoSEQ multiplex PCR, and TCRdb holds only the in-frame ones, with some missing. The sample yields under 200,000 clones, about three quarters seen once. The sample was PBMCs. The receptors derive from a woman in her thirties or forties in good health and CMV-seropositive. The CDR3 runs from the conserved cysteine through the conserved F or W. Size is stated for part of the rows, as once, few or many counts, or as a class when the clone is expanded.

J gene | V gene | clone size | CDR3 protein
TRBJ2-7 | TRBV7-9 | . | CASSLGGRGTYEQYF
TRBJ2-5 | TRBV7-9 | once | CASRPQGQETQYF
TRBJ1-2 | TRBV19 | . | CASSLLETGIGFYGYTF
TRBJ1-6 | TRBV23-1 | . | CASSQSVQSSYNSPLHF
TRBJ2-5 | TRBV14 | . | CASSPGLAALGETQYF
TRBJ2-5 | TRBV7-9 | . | CASSPSGAGETQYF
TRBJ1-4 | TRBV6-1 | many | CASSGAGEGRKLFF
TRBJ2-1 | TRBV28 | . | CASSLPGNEQFF
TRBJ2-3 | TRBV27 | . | CASRGLLADTQYF
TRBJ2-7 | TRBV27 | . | CASSDRGRFYEQYF
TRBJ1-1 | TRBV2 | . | CASSVTGEAFF
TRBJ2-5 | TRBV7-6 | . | CASSFGLRGGSRPTQYF
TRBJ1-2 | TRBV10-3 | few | CAISRRETGEVGYTF
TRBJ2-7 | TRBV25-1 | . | CASKEFRAGSYEQYF
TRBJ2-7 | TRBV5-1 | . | CASSQQDGAYEQYF
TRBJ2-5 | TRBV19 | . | CASSRFGLAGTQETQYF
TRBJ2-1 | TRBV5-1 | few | CASSLASAGGRYNEQFF
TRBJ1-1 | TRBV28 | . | CASRLELTEAFF
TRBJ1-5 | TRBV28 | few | CASSSVDQPQHF
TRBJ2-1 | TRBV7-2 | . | CASGTSGPYNEQFF
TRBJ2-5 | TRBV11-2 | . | CASSLGTVRETQYF
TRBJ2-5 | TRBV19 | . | CASSFGGGLETQYF
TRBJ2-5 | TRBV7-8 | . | CASSFGTGLETQYF
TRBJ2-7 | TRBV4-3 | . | CASSQDLGSYYEQYF
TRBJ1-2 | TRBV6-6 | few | CASSPTGTPNYGYTF
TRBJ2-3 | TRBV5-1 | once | CASSFGSTDTQYF
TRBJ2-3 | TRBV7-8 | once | CASSLGGRADTQYF
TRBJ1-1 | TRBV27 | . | CASSLGGGPDAFF
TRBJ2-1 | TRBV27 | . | CASSLGQVQGEQFF
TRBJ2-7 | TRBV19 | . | CASSWDRSYEQYF
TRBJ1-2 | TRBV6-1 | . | CASSETGQGAYGYTF
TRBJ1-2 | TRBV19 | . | CASNLVWTGSRGYTF
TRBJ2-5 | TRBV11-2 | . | CASSDGPSGTGETQYF
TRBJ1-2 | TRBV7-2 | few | CASSKGAANYGYTF
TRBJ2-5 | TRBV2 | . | CASSDRGGRETQYF
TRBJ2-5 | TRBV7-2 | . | CASSFQGQETQYF
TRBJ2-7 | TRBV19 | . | CASSMGGTDTLSYEQYF
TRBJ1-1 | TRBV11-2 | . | CAIPQSWGTGLGEAFF
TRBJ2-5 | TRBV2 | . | CASRGTGGGETQYF
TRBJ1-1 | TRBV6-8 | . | CASSYPQGAGEAFF
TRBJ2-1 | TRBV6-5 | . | CASRIQGANEQFF
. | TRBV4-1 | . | CASSLPNYEQYF
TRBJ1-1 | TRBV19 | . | CASRTGVNTEAFF
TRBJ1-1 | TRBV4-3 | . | CASSQGGTGGSAFF
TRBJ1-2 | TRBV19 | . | CASSIRQQLGYQGYTF
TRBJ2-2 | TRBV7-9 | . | CASSFGSNGELFF
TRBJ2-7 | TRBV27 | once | CASSLYPQTSGYEQYF
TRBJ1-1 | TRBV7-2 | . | CASSPRGGGTTEAFF
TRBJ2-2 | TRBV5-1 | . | CASSLAGTSDGELFF
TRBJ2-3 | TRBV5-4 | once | CASSLASGTDTQYF
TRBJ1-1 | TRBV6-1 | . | CASSDPGTVNTEAFF
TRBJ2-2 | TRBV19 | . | CASSISTRNTGELFF
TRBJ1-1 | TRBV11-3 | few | CASSSNRGNTEAFF
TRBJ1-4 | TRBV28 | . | CATTSLQRTNEKLFF
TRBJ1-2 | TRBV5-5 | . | CASSLEGQGARGYTF